This is a list of T cell receptor beta chains from one sample in a study of regulatory T cells in long-lasting Graves disease. TCRdb re-called the multiplex PCR reads with MiXCR, one entry per CDR3 protein. The sample holds hundreds of thousands of distinct CDR3 sequences, over 15% seen once. This sample also belongs to another study, concerning T cells in Graves' hyperthyroidism and ophthalmopathy.

Sequences were derived from peripheral blood mononuclear cells (PBMCs), sampled at new diagnosis, from a patient treated with antithyroid drugs. The origin of the receptors is a man aged 40-49 years with Graves disease. Both conserved end residues are part of each CDR3. A D gene is named only where the DNA matches it firmly. Size values are once, few and many counts, or a class for expanded clones, and some rows have none.

>many|TRBJ2-5|14|TRBV3-1|TRBD2
CASSPRGGQETQYF
TGTGCCAGCAGCCCGCGGGGGGGCCAAGAGACCCAGTACTTC
>many|TRBJ2-7|14|TRBV27|-
CTSSLRQGSYEQYF
TGTACCAGCAGTTTACGCCAGGGATCCTACGAGCAGTACTTC
>many|TRBJ2-7|17|TRBV2|-
CASSDPFTGKFSYEQYF
TGTGCCAGCAGTGACCCGTTTACAGGAAAATTCTCCTACGAGCAGTACTTC
>many|TRBJ2-1|16|TRBV5-6|TRBD1
CASSWEGTGKSGEQFF
TGTGCCAGCAGCTGGGAAGGGACAGGGAAGTCGGGTGAGCAGTTCTTC
>many|TRBJ1-6|13|TRBV5-1|-
CASSLVWQAPLHF
TGCGCCAGCAGCTTGGTATGGCAGGCACCCCTCCACTTT
>many|TRBJ1-2|15|TRBV2|TRBD1
CASTWPGQRIYGYTF
TGTGCCAGCACCTGGCCGGGACAGAGAATCTATGGCTACACCTTC
>many|TRBJ2-2|14|TRBV3-1|-
CASRTGYYTGELFF
TGTGCCAGCAGAACAGGGTACTACACCGGGGAGCTGTTTTTT
>-|TRBJ1-1|15|TRBV12-3/TRBV12-4|-
CASRGLGQGSTEAFF
TGTGCCAGCCGTGGCCTGGGGCAGGGGAGTACTGAAGCTTTCTTT
>-|TRBJ1-5|16|TRBV28|-
CASSPPQLYSNQPQHF
TGTGCCAGCAGTCCACCACAGCTCTATAGCAATCAGCCCCAGCATTTT
>few|TRBJ1-5|17|TRBV6-2/TRBV6-3|-
CASSYEVGGGSNQPQHF
TGTGCCAGCAGTTACGAGGTGGGGGGGGGCAGCAATCAGCCCCAGCATTTT
>few|TRBJ1-1|16|TRBV20-1|TRBD1
CSARDARGPGNTEAFF
TGCAGTGCTAGAGACGCCAGGGGGCCGGGGAACACTGAAGCTTTCTTT
>-|TRBJ1-5|12|TRBV11-2|-
CASSYGHSPQHF
TGTGCCAGCAGCTACGGACACTCGCCCCAGCATTTT
>-|TRBJ2-5|11|TRBV20-1|TRBD2
CGVAGGETQYF
TGCGGGGTAGCGGGGGGGGAGACCCAGTACTTC
>many|TRBJ2-5|15|TRBV28|-
CASSSGQGGKETQYF
TGTGCCAGCAGTTCGGGGCAGGGGGGAAAGGAGACCCAGTACTTC
>many|TRBJ2-1|18|TRBV12-3/TRBV12-4|TRBD2
CASTQFRLLGGAYNEQFF
TGTGCCAGCACCCAATTCCGTTTATTGGGGGGGGCCTACAATGAGCAGTTCTTC
>many|TRBJ1-5|17|TRBV6-1|-
CASSPTPGRNSNQPQHF
TGTGCCAGCAGTCCAACCCCAGGACGTAATAGCAATCAGCCCCAGCATTTT
>many|TRBJ1-5|15|TRBV2|-
CASSALGQGDQPQHF
TGTGCCAGCAGTGCCCTGGGGCAGGGTGATCAGCCCCAGCATTTT
>-|TRBJ2-7|14|TRBV5-1|-
CASSLGHGVNEQYF
TGCGCCAGCAGCTTAGGACACGGAGTGAACGAGCAGTACTTC
>-|TRBJ2-1|16|TRBV11-2|TRBD1
CASSLAPGQGSNEQFF
TGTGCCAGCAGCTTGGCCCCGGGACAGGGGTCGAATGAGCAGTTCTTC
>many|TRBJ2-1|19|TRBV7-9|TRBD2
CASSWPGLAGRHSYNEQFF
TGTGCCAGCAGCTGGCCGGGACTAGCGGGGCGTCACTCCTACAATGAGCAGTTCTTC
>-|TRBJ2-7|16|TRBV18|TRBD2
CASSPPGGTVYNEQYF
TGTGCCAGCTCACCACCGGGGGGGACTGTCTACAATGAGCAGTACTTC
>many|TRBJ1-1|13|TRBV20-1|-
CSALDRGNTEAFF
TGCAGTGCTCTGGATCGCGGGAACACTGAAGCTTTCTTT
>-|TRBJ2-5|18|TRBV4-1|-
CASSQDSSPGHLLWAQYF
TGCGCCAGCAGCCAAGATTCCTCGCCGGGACACCTCCTTTGGGCCCAGTACTTC
>many|TRBJ2-5|13|TRBV7-9|TRBD2
CASSLRGEETQYF
TGTGCCAGCAGCTTACGGGGGGAAGAAACCCAGTACTTC
>few|TRBJ1-1|15|TRBV7-2|TRBD1
CASSLTGTVNTEAFF
TGTGCCAGCAGTCTTACCGGGACAGTGAACACTGAAGCTTTCTTT
>-|TRBJ1-3|15|TRBV10-3|TRBD1
CAIRRQGHSGNTIYF
TGTGCCATCAGAAGACAGGGTCACTCTGGAAACACCATATATTTT
>few|TRBJ1-5|16|TRBV18|TRBD1
CASSPQAGGLFQPQHF
TGTGCCAGCTCACCACAGGCAGGGGGTTTATTCCAGCCCCAGCATTTT
>-|TRBJ2-1|14|TRBV7-3|-
CASSPRGTDSEQFF
TGTGCCAGCAGCCCCCGGGGGACCGACAGCGAGCAGTTCTTC
>many|TRBJ2-3|15|TRBV2|-
CASNRDRFFTDTQYF
TGTGCCAGCAACAGGGACCGATTTTTCACAGATACGCAGTATTTT
>many|TRBJ1-3|17|TRBV5-1|TRBD1
CASSQTTGGFSGNTIYF
TGCGCCAGCAGCCAAACGACAGGGGGGTTCTCTGGAAACACCATATATTTT
>many|TRBJ2-1|14|TRBV7-9|-
CASSVPGQYNEQFF
TGTGCCAGCAGCGTCCCGGGACAATACAATGAGCAGTTCTTC
>-|TRBJ2-2|15|TRBV4-2|TRBD2
CASSDFGTSGGELFF
TGTGCCAGCAGTGACTTCGGGACTAGCGGGGGGGAGCTGTTTTTT
>few|TRBJ1-1|14|TRBV12-3/TRBV12-4|-
CASGPDRRNTEAFF
TGTGCCAGCGGACCCGACAGGAGGAACACTGAAGCTTTCTTT
>many|TRBJ1-5|15|TRBV7-2|-
CASSLGLGSNQPQHF
TGTGCCAGCAGCTTAGGATTGGGAAGCAATCAGCCCCAGCATTTT
>many|TRBJ2-7|13|TRBV20-1|-
CSATWGSSYEQYF
TGCAGTGCTACATGGGGGAGCTCCTACGAGCAGTACTTC
>few|TRBJ2-2|20|TRBV3-2|-
CASSQNWEDRGSPRAGELFF
TGTGCCAGCAGCCAAAATTGGGAAGACAGGGGCTCCCCAAGGGCCGGGGAGCTGTTTTTT
>many|TRBJ1-4|14|TRBV7-9|TRBD1
CASSPGQDNEKLFF
TGTGCCAGCAGCCCGGGACAGGATAATGAAAAACTGTTTTTT
>-|TRBJ1-2|16|TRBV10-3|-
CAITTARPDSNYGYTF
TGTGCCATCACGACTGCAAGGCCCGATTCTAACTATGGCTACACCTTC
>many|TRBJ2-3|13|TRBV28|-
CASAGGGTDTQYF
TGTGCCAGCGCTGGGGGCGGGACAGATACGCAGTATTTT
>many|TRBJ1-1|13|TRBV7-3|-
CASSLGINTEAFF
TGTGCCAGCAGCTTGGGGATAAACACTGAAGCTTTCTTT
>few|TRBJ2-1|15|TRBV5-6|-
CASSFGAFRTNEQFF
TGTGCCAGCAGCTTCGGGGCTTTTCGTACCAATGAGCAGTTCTTC
>few|TRBJ2-1|15|TRBV10-2|TRBD2
CASTDLAGGADEQFF
TGCGCCAGCACCGACCTAGCGGGGGGCGCAGATGAGCAGTTCTTC
>many|TRBJ1-6|15|TRBV11-2|TRBD1
CASSLAGTGGSPLHF
TGTGCCAGCAGCTTAGCCGGGACAGGAGGATCACCCCTCCACTTT
>once|TRBJ1-5|15|TRBV6-2/TRBV6-3|-
CASSLHGGVGQPQHF
TGTGCCAGCAGTTTACACGGGGGCGTCGGTCAGCCCCAGCATTTT
>-|TRBJ2-2|15|TRBV20-1|-
CSARTRAYCTGELFF
TGCAGTGCTAGAACCAGGGCGTATTGCACCGGGGAGCTGTTTTTT
>few|TRBJ1-2|16|TRBV11-2|-
CASSVTRWRGNYGYTF
TGTGCCAGCAGCGTGACCCGCTGGCGAGGGAACTATGGCTACACCTTC
>many|TRBJ2-6|15|TRBV28|-
CACRRVRWGANVLTF
TGTGCCTGCCGGCGAGTGAGGTGGGGGGCCAACGTCCTGACTTTC
>few|TRBJ1-1|15|TRBV5-1|-
CASSFGQAYNTEAFF
TGCGCCAGCAGCTTTGGTCAGGCTTATAACACTGAAGCTTTCTTT
>-|TRBJ2-1|15|TRBV5-1|TRBD1
CASSTTGGSYNEQFF
TGCGCCAGCAGCACCACAGGGGGCTCCTACAATGAGCAGTTCTTC
>few|TRBJ1-2|17|TRBV3-1|-
CASSQGSGGSFNYGYTF
TGTGCCAGCAGCCAAGGGTCTGGCGGGAGCTTCAACTATGGCTACACCTTC
>many|TRBJ1-5|12|TRBV6-2/TRBV6-3|-
CASSGRGQPQHF
TGTGCCAGCAGTGGTCGCGGTCAGCCCCAGCATTTT